The source of this TCR beta chain is a study of blood T cells in healthy people across ages. A sample-barcoded 5' primer and a J-beta primer mix were used in a second PCR of roughly 7 to 11 cycles. The template-switch adaptor, which had 12 random nucleotides, put a tag on each cDNA molecule. TCRdb re-called the 5' RACE reads through MiXCR, storing one row per CDR3 protein. The data contain about 680,000 distinct CDR3 sequences, around 49% of them singletons. This clonotype was detected many times. The J segment lost 7 bases and the V segment lost 1 base, leaving 1 base of the junction unmatched. Germline CDR1 reads SEHNR; CDR2 reads FQNEAQ (reference sequence). The CDR3 runs 14 residues. Extracted total RNA amounted to at least 6 micrograms for each sample.

J is TRBJ2-1 and V is TRBV7-9, with TRBD2 matching 10 bases. This TCR came from a woman in her fifties or sixties in good health. Sequencing was carried out using blood. CDR3 in amino acids: CASSLVLAGNEQFF. As DNA, the CDR3 is TGTGCCAGCAGCTTAGTACTAGCGGGGAATGAGCAGTTCTTC.